The 27 T cell receptor beta chains below were found in one sample sequenced in a study of preoperative IRX-2 immunotherapy in early breast cancer. The repertoire was sequenced with immunoSEQ multiplex PCR; TCRdb's copy has only in-frame clones and lacks some. The data show about 27,000 clones, with around 75% seen just once and 2.2% held by the top ten. The treatment: preoperative locoregional IRX-2 cytokine immunotherapy. The input for sequencing was lymph node tissue, taken before IRX-2 immunotherapy. The origin of the receptors is a human donor with breast cancer.

The chain carries TRBV28 and TRBJ2-1; 11 nucleotides agree with TRBD1. V was pared by 5 bases and J by 6 bases, with 6 bases of the junction left unmatched. The CDR3 spans 15 residues. Germline CDR1 and CDR2: MDHEN and SYDVKM. The CDR3 reads CASSGPGQGVNEQFF. Here the CDR3 DNA reads TGTGCCAGCAGTGGACCGGGACAGGGGGTCAATGAGCAGTTCTTC.

The J gene is TRBJ1-2, the V gene TRBV14; tentative D call: TRBD1 (5 bases). Germline-derived CDR1 and CDR2 are SGHDN and FVKESK. The CDR3 consists of 15 residues. V dropped 0 bases and J dropped 2 bases, with 10 bases sitting between them. In DNA form, the CDR3 reads TGTGCCAGCAGCCAAGAAGGGGTACGGAACTATGGCTACACCTTC. Amino acid sequence: CASSQEGVRNYGYTF.

The chain is built from TRBV6-8 and TRBJ1-5; D is possibly TRBD1 (6 bases). Per germline, CDR1 MNHGY and CDR2 SAAAGT. Trimming pared 1 base from V and 5 bases from J, leaving 15 bases between. CDR3 length: 16 amino acids. The CDR3 reads CASSYFQGRGDQPQHF. The CDR3 DNA reads as TGTGCCAGCAGTTACTTTCAGGGGAGAGGTGATCAGCCCCAGCATTTT.

This clone was recorded only once. The rearrangement links TRBV7-6 to TRBJ2-1, with 8 bases fitting TRBD2. After removal of 3 bases from V and 8 bases from J, the junction contained 9 bases not matched to a gene. The germline V gene encodes CDR1 SGHVS and CDR2 FNYEAQ. The CDR3 has 15 amino acids. This CDR3 is CASSLQLAAVYEQFF. CDR3 in DNA: TGTGCCAGCAGCTTGCAACTAGCGGCCGTCTATGAGCAGTTCTTC.

This clone was observed a single time. V and J are TRBV19 and TRBJ1-2; possible D gene TRBD1, 6 bases. Trimming took 5 bases from V and 6 from J, leaving 13 bases between them. Germline loops: CDR1 LNHDA, CDR2 SQIVND (reference sequence). The CDR3 covers 13 residues. DNA for the CDR3: TGTGCCAGTAGTCCCGGGGGGGCCAATGGCTACACCTTC. The encoded protein is CASSPGGANGYTF.

The chain recombines TRBV6-8 with TRBJ1-4; maybe TRBD1 (6 bases). The CDR3 runs 14 residues. Trimming took off 6 bases at V and 4 bases at J, with 12 bases between the two ends. Looked up from germline, CDR1 is MNHGY and CDR2 is SAAAGT. CDR3 region: CASSMTGLNEKLFF. The CDR3 coding sequence is TGTGCCAGCAGCATGACAGGCCTTAATGAAAAACTGTTTTTT.

This clone appeared a few times. The chain uses TRBV16 and TRBJ1-2, with TRBD1 matching 8 bases. J was trimmed by 3 bases and V by 3 bases; bases with no gene match: 3. This CDR3 contains 14 residues. CDR1 is KGHSY, CDR2 FQNENV, per germline. The CDR3 nucleotides are TGTGCCAGCAGCCACGCGACAGGGGACTATGGCTACACCTTC. Translation: CASSHATGDYGYTF.

This rearrangement joins TRBV12-5 to TRBJ1-2; no reliable D call. Germline lookup yields CDR1 LGHNT and CDR2 FRNRAP. The CDR3 loop spans 16 amino acids. Trimming took 0 bases from V and 3 from J, leaving 14 bases between them. CDR3 protein: CASGLVLGRRDYGYTF. CDR3 in DNA: TGTGCTAGTGGTTTGGTACTGGGCAGGCGGGACTATGGCTACACCTTC.

The V call is TRBV6-8, the J call TRBJ1-2; TRBD1 matches 9 bases. Trimming took 5 bases from V and 5 from J; bases not matched to a gene: 9. This CDR3 comprises 15 residues. Germline lookup yields CDR1 MNHGY and CDR2 SAAAGT. The CDR3 loop is CASSNGQGREYGYTF. The CDR3 coding sequence is TGTGCCAGCAGTAACGGACAGGGGAGGGAGTATGGCTACACCTTC.

The genes are TRBV11-3 and TRBJ2-5, with TRBD1 matching 9 bases. The CDR3 covers 15 residues. CDR1 is SGHNT and CDR2 is YENEEA in the germline V gene. Trimming took 2 bases from V and 6 from J; bases not matched to a gene: 7. The CDR3 reads CASSLLGQGQKTQYF. The CDR3 DNA is TGTGCCAGCAGCTTATTGGGACAGGGACAAAAGACCCAGTACTTC. The variable domain in full, with the rest retrieved from reference TRBV11-3 and TRBJ2-5, is EAGVVQSPRYKIIEKKQPVAFWCNPISGHNTLYWYLQNLGQGPELLIRYENEEAVDDSQLPKDRFSAERLKGVDSTLKIQPAELGDSAVYLCASSLLGQGQKTQYFGPGTRLLVL.

The chain is built from TRBV10-2 and TRBJ1-2; 7 positions match TRBD1. The CDR3 covers 15 residues. Germline V gene data show CDR1 as WSHSY and CDR2 as SAAADI. After removal of 0 bases from V and 1 base from J, the junction contained 2 bases not matched to a gene. CDR3 bases: TGCGCCAGCAGTGAGTCAGGGGGCGTTAACTATGGCTACACCTTC. It yields the protein CASSESGGVNYGYTF.

J is TRBJ2-6 and V is TRBV5-1; D possibly corresponds to TRBD1 (6 bases). The CDR3 has 16 residues. Germline CDR1 and CDR2: SGHRS and YFSETQ. The V gene lost 7 bases and the J gene lost 0 bases, with 14 bases spanning the gap. As DNA, the CDR3 is TGCGCCAGCGGTCAAACAGGGAGCTCTGGGGCCAACGTCCTGACTTTC. Its protein product is CASGQTGSSGANVLTF.

The gene calls are TRBV11-3 and TRBJ2-1, with TRBD1 matching over 10 bases. Germline V gene lookup returns CDR1 SGHNT and CDR2 YENEEA. V lost 4 bases, J lost 7 bases, and 10 bases stayed unmatched. This CDR3 is built from 16 residues. The CDR3 DNA follows: TGTGCCAGCAGCTCGCTCCCGGGACAGGGGTTAAATGAGCAGTTCTTC. Protein sequence: CASSSLPGQGLNEQFF. Full variable domain (missing parts from reference TRBV11-3 and TRBJ2-1): EAGVVQSPRYKIIEKKQPVAFWCNPISGHNTLYWYLQNLGQGPELLIRYENEEAVDDSQLPKDRFSAERLKGVDSTLKIQPAELGDSAVYLCASSSLPGQGLNEQFFGPGTRLTVL.

The V call is TRBV7-7, the J call TRBJ1-1; D unresolved. The CDR3 is made up of 14 amino acids. Trimming took off 1 base at V and 4 bases at J, with 10 bases between the two ends. Looked up from germline, CDR1 is SSHAT and CDR2 is FNYEAQ (reference sequence). As DNA, the CDR3 is TGTGCCAGCAGCTTAGTCTCGGCTGGCACTGAAGCTTTCTTT. Encoded protein: CASSLVSAGTEAFF.

This chain links TRBV6-8 with TRBJ2-5, with TRBD2 matching 11 bases. CDR1 and CDR2 from the germline V gene are MNHGY and SAAAGT. The V gene end was trimmed by 5 bases and the J gene end by 3 bases; junction bases not matched to a gene: 2. The CDR3 runs 14 residues. The chain's CDR3 is CASSRGLAEETQYF. The CDR3 DNA reads as TGTGCCAGCAGTCGGGGACTAGCGGAAGAGACCCAGTACTTC.

The rearrangement uses TRBV11-3 and TRBJ2-4; 10 positions agree with TRBD1. The CDR3 sequence is 18 residues long. Germline CDR1 and CDR2: SGHNT and YENEEA. J lost 3 bases, V lost 2 bases, and 10 bases had no gene match. The CDR3 loop reads CASSLLRDRGWGKNIQYF. CDR3 nucleotides: TGTGCCAGCAGCTTACTAAGGGACAGGGGATGGGGCAAAAACATTCAGTACTTC.

The rearrangement uses TRBV18 and TRBJ2-3; D remains unclear. V was clipped by 0 bases and J by 6 bases, with 13 bases between them. The CDR3 is made up of 15 amino acids. Germline V gives CDR1 KGHSH, CDR2 LQKENI. CDR3 sequence: CASSPPGRAPDTQYF. The CDR3 region has the DNA TGTGCCAGCTCACCACCGGGTCGGGCCCCGGATACGCAGTATTTT. Supplemented by reference TRBV18 and TRBJ2-3, the full variable domain reads NAGVMQNPRHLVRRRGQEARLRCSPMKGHSHVYWYRQLPEEGLKFMVYLQKENIIDESGMPKERFSAEFPKEGPSILRIQQVVRGDSAAYFCASSPPGRAPDTQYFGPGTRLTVL.

This clone is labeled as medium-sized. The J gene is TRBJ2-7, the V gene TRBV11-3; 11 bases map to TRBD2. Trimming took 4 bases from V and 4 from J; bases not matched to a gene: 12. Germline CDR1 reads SGHNT; CDR2 reads YENEEA. The CDR3 covers 17 residues. This CDR3 is CASSSGTSGVPIYEQYF. CDR3 DNA sequence: TGTGCCAGCAGCTCGGGGACTAGCGGAGTCCCCATTTACGAGCAGTACTTC.

The chain combines TRBV5-1 with TRBJ2-1, with a tentative D call TRBD1 (6 bases). Trimming removed 0 bases at V and 4 bases at J, with 14 bases between. This CDR3 region has 16 residues. Germline V gives CDR1 SGHRS, CDR2 YFSETQ. Written as DNA, the CDR3 is TGCGCCAGCAGCTTGGTAGCAGGGGCCCTATACAATGAGCAGTTCTTC. Translation: CASSLVAGALYNEQFF.

This clone was picked up one time. The rearrangement links TRBV14 to TRBJ1-2; tentatively, D is TRBD1 (6 bases). The CDR3 covers 16 residues. Germline V gene sequence: CDR1 SGHDN, CDR2 FVKESK. V lost 1 base, J lost 2 bases, and 14 bases lay in between. As DNA, the CDR3 is TGTGCCAGCAGCCAAGCCGGGGGCGCGTTAAACTATGGCTACACCTTC. It codes for CASSQAGGALNYGYTF. The full variable domain, completed using reference TRBV14 and TRBJ1-2, is EAGVTQFPSHSVIEKGQTVTLRCDPISGHDNLYWYRRVMGKEIKFLLHFVKESKQDESGMPNNRFLAERTGGTYSTLKVQPAELEDSGVYFCASSQAGGALNYGYTFGSGTRLTVV.

This chain uses TRBV22-1 with TRBJ1-6; the table's D call, TRBD1, was not checked against the DNA. TRBV22-1 is shown as a pseudogene. The CDR3 consists of 16 residues. CDR3 sequence reads: CASSPTRWTGSSPLHF. CDR3 in DNA: TGTGCCAGCAGCCCCACACGATGGACAGGTAGCTCACCCCTCCACTTT.

The rearrangement joins TRBV11-3 to TRBJ2-5; TRBD1 aligns across 7 bases. The CDR3 is 16 amino acids. Germline assignment: CDR1 SGHNT and CDR2 YENEEA. J was trimmed by 3 bases and V by 5 bases; bases with no gene match: 12. The CDR3 here is CASSPVKRGRKETQYF. CDR3 sequence (DNA): TGTGCCAGCAGCCCCGTCAAAAGGGGGCGGAAAGAGACCCAGTACTTC.

DNA of the CDR3: TGTGCCAGCAGTTCCGAGGACAGGGGTTCGACAGGGGGGGTTCGAAACACCATATATTTT. Translating gives CASSSEDRGSTGGVRNTIYF. The chain joins TRBV28 to TRBJ1-3; 9 nucleotides line up with TRBD1. Looked up from germline, CDR1 is MDHEN and CDR2 is SYDVKM. This CDR3 is built from 20 residues. Trimming removed 4 bases from V and 5 bases from J; junction bases left unmatched: 21.

The chain joins TRBV29-1 to TRBJ1-4; D might be TRBD1 (5 bases). Germline V gene data show CDR1 as SQVTM and CDR2 as ANQGSEA. The CDR3 contains 14 residues. V lost 6 bases to trimming and J lost 4 bases, with 15 bases between them. The CDR3 DNA reads TGCAGCGTGGCCGTCGCAGGGTTTAATGAAAAACTGTTTTTT. This encodes CSVAVAGFNEKLFF.

This clone is medium-sized (0.01 to 0.1%) in the sample. This chain uses TRBV6-8 with TRBJ2-1, with a possible D match to TRBD2 (6 bases). V shed 4 bases and J shed 6 bases, with 10 bases lying between them. Germline V lookup: CDR1 MNHGY, CDR2 SAAAGT. The CDR3 sequence is 13 residues long. CDR3: CASSSTRINEQFF. CDR3 bases: TGTGCCAGCAGTTCGACTAGAATCAATGAGCAGTTCTTC.

This chain uses TRBV6-8 with TRBJ1-5, with D tentatively TRBD1 (5 bases). Germline assignment: CDR1 MNHGY and CDR2 SAAAGT. The CDR3 contains 15 residues. The V end lost 5 bases, the J end lost 5 bases, and 16 bases lay between the germline ends. The CDR3: CASSLNMGVYQPQHF. In nucleotides, the CDR3 is TGTGCCAGCAGTCTAAATATGGGGGTTTATCAGCCCCAGCATTTT.

The V gene is TRBV6-8, the J gene TRBJ1-1, with 8 bases identical to TRBD1. The CDR3 is 14 residues long. Germline assignment: CDR1 MNHGY and CDR2 SAAAGT. The V gene end was trimmed by 2 bases and the J gene end by 3 bases; junction bases not matched to a gene: 2. DNA for the CDR3: TGTGCCAGCAGTTACACGGGACAGGACACTGAAGCTTTCTTT. Its translation: CASSYTGQDTEAFF.